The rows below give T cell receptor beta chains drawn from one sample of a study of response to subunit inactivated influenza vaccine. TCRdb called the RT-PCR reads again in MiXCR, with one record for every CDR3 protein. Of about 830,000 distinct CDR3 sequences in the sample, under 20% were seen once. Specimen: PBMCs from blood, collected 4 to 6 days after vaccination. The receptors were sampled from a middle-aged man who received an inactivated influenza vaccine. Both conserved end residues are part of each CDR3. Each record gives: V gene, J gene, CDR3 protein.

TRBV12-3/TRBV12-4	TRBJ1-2	CASSFRPADGYTF
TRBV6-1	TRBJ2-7	CASSQGTGGLVSSPQYF
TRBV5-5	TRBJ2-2	CASSFSRGPTGELFF
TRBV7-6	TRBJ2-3	CASSPGLAGDTDTQYF
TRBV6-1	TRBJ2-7	CASTTESGAYEQYF
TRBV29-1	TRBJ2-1	CSVSTSGSLGEQFF
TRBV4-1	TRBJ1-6	CASSQAPGRYNSPLHF
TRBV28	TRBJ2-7	CASSRRTGVWYEQYF
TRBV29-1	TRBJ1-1	CSVDSLYTGTEAFF
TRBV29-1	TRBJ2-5	CSARPIDNQETQYF
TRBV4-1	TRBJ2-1	CASSQVPGTYNEQFF
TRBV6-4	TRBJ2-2	CASRREWYTGELFF
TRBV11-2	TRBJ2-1	CASSSRSGSSYNEQFF
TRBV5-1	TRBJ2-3	CASSTTGPTDTQYF
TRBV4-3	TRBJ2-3	CASSQVVSYTDTQYF
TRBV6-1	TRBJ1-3	CASSRGVGIGNTIYF
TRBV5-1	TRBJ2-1	CASSATGFGQFF
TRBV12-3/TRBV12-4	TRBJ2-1	CASSLKQGGEQFF
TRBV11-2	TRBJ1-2	CASSLGWGQVGGYTF
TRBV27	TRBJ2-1	CASRVAGVGDEQFF
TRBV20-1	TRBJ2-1	CSAREPGVHLNEQFF